This T cell receptor (beta chain) was obtained from a study of cytomegalovirus exposure and HLA in healthy donors. Findings and limits, study-wide: Later genetic work tied a missense DCLRE1C variant to beta-chain V and J trimming. It emerged from a later analysis that several of the most significant clusters appeared to be linked to common viral pathogens. HLA-A and HLA-B allele assignments for most subjects were reportedly predicted accurately using TCR beta sequences.

PCR amplification relied on 60 Vbeta primers (plus 13 Jbeta primers). Clones were sequenced by immunoSEQ multiplex PCR, and TCRdb holds only the in-frame ones, with some missing. The table includes roughly 190,000 clones, around 90% detected once. As regards this clone: Its target is unknown.

The sequence derives from a boy aged 2 to 9 in good health and CMV-seronegative. The material sequenced was PBMCs.

CDR3 sequence reads: CATSRDFRDGNTIYF. DNA of the CDR3: TGTGCCACCAGCAGAGATTTCAGGGATGGAAACACCATATATTTT. The chain has TRBV15 and TRBJ1-3; the D gene is possibly TRBD1 (5 bases). Trimming took off 0 bases at V and 3 bases at J, with 9 bases between the two ends. The germline V gene encodes CDR1 LNHNV and CDR2 YYDKDF (reference sequence). CDR3 length equals 15 residues.